These 30 T cell receptor beta chains were all obtained from the same sample, sequenced in a study of blood T cells in healthy people across ages. A second PCR, run for roughly 7 to 11 cycles, used a sample-barcoded 5' primer plus a J-beta primer mix. Via MiXCR, TCRdb re-called the 5' RACE reads, giving one row per CDR3 protein. The repertoire consists of approximately 1,000,000 distinct CDR3 sequences, with around 43% occurring once and the leading ten covering under 20%. Sequences were obtained from blood. These receptors came from a woman aged 55 to 70 in good health.

J is TRBJ1-6 and V is TRBV5-1, with TRBD1 matching 9 bases. This CDR3 is 14 amino acids long. V gave up 4 bases and J gave up 7 bases; unmatched junction bases: 3. The V gene's germline CDR1 is SGHRS and CDR2 YFSETQ. The CDR3, as DNA: TGCGCCAGCAGCATAGGGACAGGGAATTCACCCCTCCACTTT. Encoded protein: CASSIGTGNSPLHF.

The chain joins TRBV27 to TRBJ1-2; D gene uncertain. The germline V and J ends were trimmed by 6 bases and 2 bases, with 22 bases remaining between them. This CDR3 contains 17 residues. The germline V gene has CDR1 MNHEY and CDR2 SMNVEV (reference sequence). The CDR3 sequence: CASSLTSLGPPNYGYTF. Written as DNA, the CDR3 is TGTGCCAGCAGCTTGACTTCTTTGGGCCCTCCCAACTATGGCTACACCTTC.

This chain joins TRBV3-1 and TRBJ2-7; D is undetermined. Trimming stripped 0 bases from V and 1 base from J, with 16 bases between. The CDR3 has 17 amino acids. The germline V gene has CDR1 LGHDT and CDR2 YNNKEL (reference sequence). CDR3 loop: CASSQDRALWGSYEQYF. The CDR3 DNA is TGTGCCAGCAGCCAAGATCGAGCCCTGTGGGGTTCCTACGAGCAGTACTTC.

This clonotype was found a few times. The V call is TRBV27, the J call TRBJ2-3, with D perhaps being TRBD1 or TRBD2 (5 bases each). V lost 8 bases to trimming and J lost 3 bases, with 18 bases between them. This CDR3 contains 15 residues. The germline V gene has CDR1 MNHEY and CDR2 SMNVEV (reference sequence). This chain's CDR3 is CASCYRDARTDTQYF. CDR3 coding DNA: TGTGCCAGCTGCTATCGGGACGCTAGGACAGATACGCAGTATTTT.

The CDR3 region has the DNA TGTGCCAGCAGCAACGAGGGCTGCGAGCAGTACTTC. This codes for CASSNEGCEQYF. The rearrangement uses TRBV6-1 and TRBJ2-7; D possibly corresponds to TRBD2 (5 bases). Trimming took 6 bases from V and 6 from J, leaving 12 bases between them. Germline V gives CDR1 MNHNS, CDR2 SASEGT. This CDR3 has 12 amino acids.

CDR3 nucleotides: TGCAGTGCGATGGGACTAGCGGGACCCAAGCAGTTCTTC. Its translation is CSAMGLAGPKQFF. This chain uses TRBV20-1 with TRBJ2-1, with 13 positions matching TRBD2. V lost 6 bases to trimming and J lost 11 bases; unmatched junction nucleotides: 7. The CDR3 has 13 residues. Germline values: CDR1 DFQATT, CDR2 SNEGSKA (reference sequence).

This sequence joins TRBV12-3 or TRBV12-4 and TRBJ2-1; 8 bases line up with TRBD2. This CDR3 has 15 amino acids. Unmatched junction bases numbered 5, after V lost 5 bases and J lost 2 bases. CDR3 amino acids: CASSPGTSTYNEQFF. The CDR3 DNA follows: TGTGCCAGCAGTCCCGGGACTAGTACCTACAATGAGCAGTTCTTC.

Only a few counts were recorded for this clonotype. The chain joins TRBV20-1 to TRBJ2-7, with no clear D. The CDR3 spans 14 residues. V dropped 2 bases and J dropped 0 bases, with 11 bases sitting between them. The germline V gene encodes CDR1 DFQATT and CDR2 SNEGSKA (reference sequence). The CDR3 DNA reads as TGCAGTGCTAGAAAATTCTTCTCCTCCTACGAGCAGTACTTC. This encodes CSARKFFSSYEQYF.

This clonotype came up a few times. This chain links TRBV10-2 with TRBJ2-5, with D tentatively TRBD1 or TRBD2 (5 bases each). Per germline, CDR1 WSHSY and CDR2 SAAADI. Trimming took 5 bases from V and 4 from J, leaving 11 bases between them. CDR3 size: 13 residues. For the CDR3, the DNA is TGCGCCAGCAGTCGGGACGTGGGAGAGACCCAGTACTTC. This codes for CASSRDVGETQYF.

Only a few counts were recorded for this clonotype. The genes are TRBV20-1 and TRBJ1-2; D ambiguous. Germline assignment: CDR1 DFQATT and CDR2 SNEGSKA (reference sequence). Trimming removed 6 bases from V and 1 base from J, with 12 bases in between. The CDR3 is made up of 13 amino acids. The CDR3 protein is CSARTRLNYGYTF. Written as DNA, the CDR3 is TGCAGTGCCCGAACACGGCTTAACTATGGCTACACCTTC.

This clonotype was seen only a few times. The rearrangement links TRBV29-1 to TRBJ2-5; 9 nucleotides match TRBD1. This CDR3 spans 12 amino acids. The V gene end was trimmed by 4 bases and the J gene end by 7 bases; junction bases not matched to a gene: 4. Germline assignment: CDR1 SQVTM and CDR2 ANQGSEA. This chain's CDR3 is CSVGGQGTTQYF. In DNA form, the CDR3 reads TGCAGCGTTGGGGGACAGGGAACGACCCAGTACTTC.

The chain couples TRBV5-1 to TRBJ1-5; 12 bases are shared with TRBD1. This CDR3 has 15 residues. Germline values: CDR1 SGHRS, CDR2 YFSETQ. V gave up 4 bases and J gave up 6 bases; unmatched junction bases: 5. CDR3 sequence: CASSAGQGAGQPQHF. The CDR3 DNA reads TGCGCCAGCAGCGCGGGACAGGGGGCTGGTCAGCCCCAGCATTTT.

In its sample, this clonotype was seen many times. The V call is TRBV2, the J call TRBJ2-5; D is unresolved. V lost 7 bases, J lost 5 bases, and 8 bases lay in between. This CDR3 contains 11 residues. The germline V gene has CDR1 SNHLY and CDR2 FYNNEI. The DNA for the CDR3 is TGTGCCAGCACCCCTATGGAGACCCAGTACTTC. It yields the protein CASTPMETQYF. The full variable domain, in which reference TRBV2 and TRBJ2-5 provide the parts outside the CDR3, is EPEVTQTPSHQVTQMGQEVILRCVPISNHLYFYWYRQILGQKVEFLVSFYNNEISEKSEIFDDQFSVERPDGSNFTLKIRSTKLEDSAMYFCASTPMETQYFGPGTRLLVL.

This sequence joins TRBV29-1 and TRBJ2-5; a weak D match, TRBD2 (6 bases). Trimming removed 4 bases at V and 3 bases at J, with 12 bases between. The germline V gene encodes CDR1 SQVTM and CDR2 ANQGSEA. The CDR3 is 13 amino acids. CDR3 region: CSVAVGGEETQYF. The CDR3 DNA follows: TGCAGCGTTGCTGTAGGAGGGGAAGAGACCCAGTACTTC.

J is TRBJ2-4 and V is TRBV7-9; D is ambiguous. The J call may be mistaken, given a closer DNA end match to TRBJ2-7. The CDR3 sequence is 16 residues long. CDR1 and CDR2 from the germline V gene are SEHNR and FQNEAQ (reference sequence). CDR3 loop: CASSLAQGSRQYEQYF. The CDR3 bases are TGTGCCAGCAGCTTAGCGCAAGGATCTAGGCAGTACGAGCAGTACTTC.

This clonotype was seen a handful of times. This sequence joins TRBV12-3 or TRBV12-4 and TRBJ2-7; 7 bases map to TRBD1. V shed 5 bases and J 5 bases; nucleotides not matched to a gene: 9. There are 14 residues in the CDR3. The CDR3 sequence: CASSKPTGQDEQYF. The CDR3, as DNA: TGTGCCAGCAGTAAACCGACAGGGCAGGACGAGCAGTACTTC.

This chain links TRBV20-1 with TRBJ2-7; weak D call: TRBD2 (5 bases). Germline values: CDR1 DFQATT, CDR2 SNEGSKA (reference sequence). The CDR3 covers 12 residues. Trimming pared 3 bases from V and 7 bases from J, leaving 13 bases between. CDR3 amino acids: CSARGDLNEQYF. CDR3 sequence (DNA): TGCAGTGCTAGGGGAGATCTCAATGAGCAGTACTTC.

The gene calls are TRBV20-1 and TRBJ2-5; 9 nucleotides match TRBD2. Germline CDR1 reads DFQATT; CDR2 reads SNEGSKA (reference sequence). Trimming removed 6 bases from V and 5 bases from J; junction bases left unmatched: 13. This CDR3 comprises 15 residues. CDR3 amino acids: CSAPGGLAGQETQYF. CDR3 DNA sequence: TGCAGTGCGCCCGGCGGGCTAGCGGGACAGGAGACCCAGTACTTC.

This clonotype was picked up a small number of times. The chain combines TRBV28 with TRBJ2-5; 10 nucleotides align to TRBD2. TRBJ2-7 matches the DNA end more closely, so the J call is doubtful. The germline V gene encodes CDR1 MDHEN and CDR2 SYDVKM. The CDR3 runs 14 residues. The CDR3: CASSLSGRAGEQYF. CDR3 DNA sequence: TGTGCCAGCAGTTTAAGCGGGAGGGCCGGCGAGCAGTACTTC.

This clonotype has only a few counts. The chain recombines TRBV9 with TRBJ2-1; D possibly corresponds to TRBD1 (6 bases). The CDR3 sequence is 15 residues long. Germline V gene lookup returns CDR1 SGDLS and CDR2 YYNGEE. Trimming shortened V by 3 bases and J by 4 bases, and 14 bases separated the two germline ends. The DNA for the CDR3 is TGTGCCAGCAGCGAAAGTCCGGGACAATACAATGAGCAGTTCTTC. Translated, it gives CASSESPGQYNEQFF. The full variable domain, its missing parts supplied by reference TRBV9 and TRBJ2-1, is DSGVTQTPKHLITATGQRVTLRCSPRSGDLSVYWYQQSLDQGLQFLIQYYNGEERAKGNILERFSAQQFPDLHSELNLSSLELGDSALYFCASSESPGQYNEQFFGPGTRLTVL.

This clonotype was seen a few times. V and J are TRBV4-1 and TRBJ1-5, with a weak D call TRBD1 (6 bases). Looked up from germline, CDR1 is MGHRA and CDR2 is YSYEKL. The CDR3 consists of 15 residues. Trimming took off 0 bases at V and 4 bases at J, with 10 bases between the two ends. The CDR3, as DNA: TGCGCCAGCAGCCAAGAAACAGGGCCAAATCAGCCCCAGCATTTT. This codes for CASSQETGPNQPQHF.

J is TRBJ2-3 and V is TRBV7-8, with 8 bases that match TRBD1. CDR1 is SGHVS, CDR2 FQNEAQ, per germline. CDR3 length equals 16 residues. Trimming cost V 4 bases and J 2 bases; bases outside gene matches: 8. CDR3 in amino acids: CASSSRTGRNTDTQYF. CDR3 DNA: TGTGCCAGCAGCTCAAGGACAGGGAGGAACACAGATACGCAGTATTTT. The full variable domain, completed using reference TRBV7-8 and TRBJ2-3, is GAGVSQSPRYKVAKRGQDVALRCDPISGHVSLFWYQQALGQGPEFLTYFQNEAQLDKSGLPSDRFFAERPEGSVSTLKIQRTQQEDSAVYLCASSSRTGRNTDTQYFGPGTRLTVL.

This clonotype was counted only a few times. V and J are TRBV7-9 and TRBJ2-7; a possible D gene is TRBD2 (6 bases). The CDR3 covers 15 residues. CDR1 and CDR2 from the germline V gene are SEHNR and FQNEAQ (reference sequence). Between the trimmed V and J ends, which lost 5 bases and 5 bases, there was a span of 19 bases. DNA of the CDR3: TGTGCCAGCAGCGCCGCCACCGGGACTCACCACGAGCAGTACTTC. The encoded protein is CASSAATGTHHEQYF. The variable domain in full, completed from reference TRBV7-9 and TRBJ2-7, reads DTGVSQNPRHKITKRGQNVTFRCDPISEHNRLYWYRQTLGQGPEFLTYFQNEAQLEKSRLLSDRFSAERPKGSFSTLEIQRTEQGDSAMYLCASSAATGTHHEQYFGPGTRLTVT.

The sample holds a few counts of this clonotype. CDR3 sequence (DNA): TGTGCTAGTGGTTTGGGGGCAGCTAATCAGCCCCAGCATTTT. It codes for CASGLGAANQPQHF. This sequence joins TRBV12-5 and TRBJ1-5; D unresolved. In germline, CDR1 is LGHNT, CDR2 FRNRAP. The CDR3 length is 14 residues. Trimming shortened V by 1 base and J by 4 bases, and 8 bases separated the two germline ends.

The chain combines TRBV7-3 with TRBJ2-1; TRBD2 matches 10 bases. Germline CDR1 reads SGHTA; CDR2 reads FQGTGA. This CDR3 has 16 amino acids. V gave up 5 bases and J gave up 5 bases; unmatched junction bases: 9. The CDR3 DNA reads as TGTGCCAGCAGCCCGCGGACTAGCGGACAGCACAATGAGCAGTTCTTC. Its translation is CASSPRTSGQHNEQFF.

A few counts support this clonotype. The chain uses TRBV29-1 and TRBJ2-2; D ambiguous. The germline V and J ends were trimmed by 7 bases and 6 bases, with 15 bases remaining between them. This CDR3 contains 13 residues. Germline loops: CDR1 SQVTM, CDR2 ANQGSEA. The CDR3 loop reads CSGLRSGAGELFF. CDR3 sequence (DNA): TGCAGCGGCTTGAGGAGTGGGGCCGGGGAGCTGTTTTTT.

The chain has TRBV9 and TRBJ2-7; the D call may be TRBD1 or TRBD2 (7 bases each). The V and J ends lost 4 bases and 7 bases respectively, with 24 bases between them. Germline CDR1 and CDR2: SGDLS and YYNGEE. The CDR3 spans 16 residues. In DNA form, the CDR3 reads TGTGCCAGCAGCCCAGGGGGGGCTAGCAAGGTCAATGAGCAGTACTTC. This gives the protein CASSPGGASKVNEQYF.

A word on this clonotype: This may stem from a read error, because a much larger clone lies one nucleotide away. V is TRBV6-4 and J is TRBJ2-1; no clear D. Germline V gene sequence: CDR1 MRHNA, CDR2 SNTAGT. This CDR3 region has 11 residues. CDR3 sequence reads: CASSDYDEQFF. CDR3 nucleotides: TGTGCCAGCAGTGACTACGATGAGCAGTTCTTC.

This clonotype was detected only a few times. The CDR3 protein is CAISEPGHSQETQYF. CDR3 in DNA: TGTGCCATCAGTGAGCCGGGACATAGCCAAGAGACCCAGTACTTC. The J gene is TRBJ2-5, the V gene TRBV10-3; a possible D gene is TRBD1 (6 bases). The V end was cut by 2 bases, the J end by 1 base, with 11 bases between. In germline, CDR1 is ENHRY, CDR2 SYGVKD. The CDR3 loop spans 15 amino acids.

The gene calls are TRBV6-1 and TRBJ2-1; 7 bases are a match to TRBD2. Germline CDR1 and CDR2: MNHNS and SASEGT. Unmatched junction bases numbered 11, after V lost 4 bases and J lost 5 bases. The CDR3 sequence is 16 residues long. For the CDR3, the DNA is TGTGCCAGCAGTGTTACTTCGGCTAGCGGAAACAATGAGCAGTTCTTC. This translates into CASSVTSASGNNEQFF.